What follows describes a single T cell receptor (beta chain). The data stem from a study of blood T cell repertoires in COVID-19. Whole-study context: Nucleic acid was either cDNA or gDNA, and it came from T cells, B-cell-depleted T cells, or PBMCs.

Only in-frame clones appear in the TCRdb table, and some are missing; sequencing was by immunoSEQ multiplex PCR. This table holds roughly 29,000 clones, approximately 84% found once. This CDR3 is built from 19 residues. Trimming removed 5 bases from V and 0 bases from J; junction bases left unmatched: 10. Germline CDR1 and CDR2: SGHDT and YYEEEE. The clonotype comes from a man aged 80 or over with active COVID-19. The chain is built from TRBV5-6 and TRBJ2-1; 14 bases agree with TRBD2. Sequenced sample: peripheral blood. CDR3 region: CASRSLGLAGASSYNEQFF. The CDR3 DNA reads TGTGCCAGCAGATCGTTGGGACTAGCGGGGGCGAGCTCCTACAATGAGCAGTTCTTC.